The 9 T cell receptor beta chains presented below share a single source sample, sequenced in a study of T cell repertoires in aging, cancer and after chemotherapy (dated by TCRdb to the late 2010s). Sequencing was performed on an Illumina MiSeq. Using a mixed TRB-A/B primer pool, multiplex touch-down PCR amplified rearranged TRB sequences covering the V, D and J segments. In TCRdb, the public reads were trimmed at Q25 with fastp and aligned with MiXCR, with productive beta chains retained. For every CDR3 protein sequence, its rows merge into one entry that carries the most common genes and DNA. This sample comprises thousands of distinct CDR3 sequences, roughly 28% of them detected only once. The ten largest make up roughly 45% of the sample. Genomic DNA extracted from peripheral blood, rather than sorted cells or RNA, was used as the source for amplification of TCR beta rearrangements. Sequenced material: blood. All receptors derive from a human donor in good health.

In this sample, this clonotype is medium-sized. CDR3: CASTRDSGYSGNTIYF. The CDR3, as DNA: TGTGCCAGTACGAGGGACAGCGGCTACTCTGGAAACACCATATATTTT. This chain connects TRBV19 to TRBJ1-3; 7 bases align to TRBD1. The CDR3 sequence is 16 residues long. V trimming: 7 bases; J trimming: 0 bases; junction bases outside the gene matches: 9. Germline V CDR1 and CDR2: LNHDA, SQIVND (reference sequence).

Details on this clonotype: A much larger clonotype is one base distant, so this may be a read error. This chain links TRBV18 with TRBJ1-2; D gene unclear. The CDR3 is 14 residues long. The V and J ends lost 0 bases and 2 bases respectively, with 7 bases between them. CDR1 and CDR2 from the germline V gene are KGHSH and LQKENI. CDR3 sequence: CASSPPNKNYGYTF. The CDR3 nucleotides read TGTGCCAGCTCACCACCGAACAAGAACTATGGCTACACCTTC.

This clonotype was seen a handful of times. The rearrangement joins TRBV25-1 to TRBJ2-7; possibly TRBD1 for D (6 bases). The V gene lost 1 base and the J gene lost 2 bases, with 15 bases spanning the gap. CDR1 and CDR2 (germline): MGHDK, SYGVNS. This CDR3 has 16 residues. The DNA for the CDR3 is TGTGCCAGCAGTGAATTGGAAACAGGGCTAACCTACGAGCAGTACTTC. The encoded protein is CASSELETGLTYEQYF.

This clonotype is categorized as medium-sized. The chain is built from TRBV29-1 and TRBJ2-7; unclear D gene. The V end was cut by 4 bases, the J end by 3 bases, with 16 bases between. This CDR3 has 14 residues. Germline V gene lookup returns CDR1 SQVTM and CDR2 ANQGSEA. The CDR3 region is CSVVDPVGVYEQYF. The CDR3 DNA reads TGCAGCGTTGTCGATCCGGTAGGAGTCTACGAGCAGTACTTC.

Concerning this clonotype itself: A read error is possible here, since a much larger clone lies one base away. The V gene is TRBV27, the J gene TRBJ1-5; D unclear. The length of the CDR3 is 15 residues. Germline V gives CDR1 MNHEY, CDR2 SMNVEV (reference sequence). DNA of the CDR3: TGTGCCAGCAGTTCATCGTACAGAGGAACTCAGCCCCAGCAATTT. Amino acids: CASSSSYRGTQPQQF.

The chain carries TRBV20-1 and TRBJ2-1; D remains ambiguous. The germline gives CDR1 DFQATT, CDR2 SNEGSKA (reference sequence). CDR3 length equals 12 residues. Trimming removed 5 bases from V and 6 bases from J, with 11 bases in between. This CDR3 reads CSALTRFNEQFF. The CDR3 DNA reads as TGCAGTGCTTTGACTCGGTTCAATGAGCAGTTCTTC.

This clonotype appeared a few times. The genes are TRBV28 and TRBJ2-2, with TRBD1 identical over 7 bases. The CDR3 runs to 15 residues. Germline trimming cut 4 bases from V and 2 bases from J; bases unmatched to any gene: 4. The germline V gene encodes CDR1 MDHEN and CDR2 SYDVKM. The chain's CDR3 is CASSSDRVNTGELFF. For the CDR3, the DNA is TGTGCCAGCAGTTCCGACAGGGTCAACACCGGGGAGCTGTTTTTT.

This clonotype was seen a few times. J is TRBJ1-2 and V is TRBV6-2 or TRBV6-3; 9 bases line up with TRBD1. Germline V gives CDR1 MNHEY, CDR2 SVGEGT. The CDR3 totals 13 residues. The junction had 6 bases not matched to a gene; V was cut back by 8 bases and J by 5 bases. The CDR3 region is CASRQGVFYGYTF. CDR3 nucleotide sequence: TGTGCCAGCCGACAGGGGGTTTTTTATGGCTACACCTTC.

The chain carries TRBV5-1 and TRBJ2-6, with TRBD1 identical over 8 bases. Germline CDR1 reads SGHRS; CDR2 reads YFSETQ. The ends lost 4 bases at V and 0 bases at J; junction bases unmatched: 9. The CDR3 has 18 residues. The CDR3 DNA is TGCGCCAGCAGCGCCCGGACAGGGACCCCCTCTGGGGCCAACGTCCTGACTTTC. Translating it yields CASSARTGTPSGANVLTF.